Shown below are 20 T cell receptor beta chains from a single sample sequenced in a study of siplizumab effects on memory and regulatory T cells. TCRdb's table, derived via immunoSEQ multiplex PCR, lists solely in-frame clones and lacks some. The top ten clones hold 12% of a sample with more than 90,000 clones, 85% to 95% of them seen once. What was sequenced was non-Treg CD4+ T cells sorted from blood. The source is a human donor in good health.

V and J are TRBV5-1 and TRBJ2-3, with 8 bases matching TRBD2. The CDR3 has 15 residues. Germline CDR1 reads SGHRS; CDR2 reads YFSETQ. The junction had 3 bases not matched to a gene; V was cut back by 1 base and J by 2 bases. CDR3 in amino acids: CASSLRGGFTDTQYF. In DNA form, the CDR3 reads TGCGCCAGCAGCTTGCGGGGGGGATTCACAGATACGCAGTATTTT.

V is TRBV29-1 and J is TRBJ1-2; the D is unclear. CDR1 and CDR2 (germline): SQVTM, ANQGSEA. V was shortened by 6 bases and J by 2 bases, with 10 bases between the two germline ends. The CDR3 length is 12 residues. CDR3 DNA sequence: TGCAGCGTCCTGACGGACAACTATGGCTACACCTTC. Its protein is CSVLTDNYGYTF. Based on the CDR3 plus reference TRBV29-1 and TRBJ1-2, the full variable domain is SAVISQKPSRDICQRGTSLTIQCQVDSQVTMMFWYRQQPGQSLTLIATANQGSEATYESGFVIDKFPISRPNLTFSTLTVSNMSPEDSSIYLCSVLTDNYGYTFGSGTRLTVV.

V usage is TRBV7-3 and J usage is TRBJ2-1; 10 bases line up with TRBD1. CDR1 and CDR2 (germline): SGHTA, FQGTGA. After removal of 0 bases from V and 4 bases from J, the junction contained 3 bases not matched to a gene. CDR3 length: 16 residues. Here the CDR3 DNA reads TGTGCCAGCAGCTTAACGGGACAGGGGAGGTACAATGAGCAGTTCTTC. Amino acids: CASSLTGQGRYNEQFF.

This clone was seen just once. The chain employs TRBV19 and TRBJ2-1; D is undetermined. Between the trimmed V and J ends, which lost 0 bases and 3 bases, there was a span of 18 bases. Germline-derived CDR1 and CDR2 are LNHDA and SQIVND (reference sequence). The CDR3 covers 18 residues. CDR3 DNA sequence: TGTGCCAGTAGTATAGATGCCCCGTCGGGTTCTTACTACAATGAGCAGTTCTTC. The encoded protein is CASSIDAPSGSYYNEQFF.

This clone was found once. V gene TRBV19 combines with J gene TRBJ1-1; D perhaps matches TRBD1 (6 bases). CDR3 size: 15 residues. V dropped 2 bases and J dropped 4 bases, with 14 bases sitting between them. Per the germline V gene, CDR1 is LNHDA and CDR2 is SQIVND (reference sequence). CDR3 in amino acids: CASSISGGLGTEAFF. In nucleotides, the CDR3 is TGTGCCAGTAGTATATCCGGGGGCTTGGGCACTGAAGCTTTCTTT.

V gene TRBV30 combines with J gene TRBJ1-3; tentatively, D is TRBD1 (5 bases). V lost 2 bases, J lost 4 bases, and 21 bases lay in between. CDR1 and CDR2 (germline): GTSNPN, SVGIG (reference sequence). The CDR3 covers 17 residues. The CDR3 sequence: CAWSKIGSWQGGNTIYF. The CDR3 region has the DNA TGTGCCTGGAGTAAGATTGGGTCGTGGCAGGGAGGAAACACCATATATTTT.

The chain recombines TRBV27 with TRBJ1-6; D unclear. Germline V CDR1 and CDR2: MNHEY, SMNVEV (reference sequence). V lost 3 bases and J 10 bases, leaving 13 bases between the germline ends. The CDR3 consists of 14 residues. The CDR3 DNA reads TGTGCCAGCAGTTTTTCAACGGCCGTATCACCCCTCCACTTT. Encoded protein: CASSFSTAVSPLHF.

This chain links TRBV2 with TRBJ1-1; D unresolved. Germline CDR1 is SNHLY and CDR2 is FYNNEI. Trimming removed 5 bases from V and 4 bases from J, with 17 bases in between. This CDR3 is built from 15 residues. The CDR3 DNA follows: TGTGCCAGCAGTCTAAGGACCGTGCGGTCCACTGAAGCTTTCTTT. It is translated as CASSLRTVRSTEAFF.

The chain has TRBV6-1 and TRBJ1-5, with D tentatively TRBD1 (6 bases). The CDR3 has 15 amino acids. V was cut by 0 bases and J by 7 bases, with 13 bases left in between. CDR1 MNHNS and CDR2 SASEGT come from the germline V gene. In nucleotides, the CDR3 is TGTGCCAGCAGTGAAGCAACAGGGCGGGTCCAGCCCCAGCATTTT. Its translation: CASSEATGRVQPQHF.

The chain carries TRBV2 and TRBJ2-7, with 13 nucleotides matching TRBD2. This CDR3 region has 18 residues. The V segment lost 1 base and the J segment 3 bases; nucleotides outside the gene matches: 9. Germline lookup yields CDR1 SNHLY and CDR2 FYNNEI. The CDR3 nucleotides are TGTGCCAGCAGTGAAGTGACTTGGGGACTAGCGGGGATCTACGAGCAGTACTTC. Residues: CASSEVTWGLAGIYEQYF.

As DNA, the CDR3 is TGCGCCAGCAGCTTGGGGCCAGTGACAGCATTTACCTACAATGAGCAGTTCTTC. Its translation is CASSLGPVTAFTYNEQFF. The rearrangement links TRBV5-1 to TRBJ2-1, with D possibly being TRBD1 (5 bases). V was shortened by 0 bases and J by 2 bases, with 18 bases between the two germline ends. Germline V lookup: CDR1 SGHRS, CDR2 YFSETQ. This CDR3 is built from 18 residues.

The rearrangement joins TRBV30 to TRBJ2-2; D not certain. CDR1 and CDR2 (germline): GTSNPN, SVGIG (reference sequence). The CDR3 has 14 amino acids. V was trimmed by 2 bases and J by 5 bases, leaving 12 bases between them. This CDR3 is CAWSNGGWTGELFF. The CDR3 bases are TGTGCCTGGAGTAACGGTGGGTGGACCGGGGAGCTGTTTTTT.

The chain links TRBV19 to TRBJ1-1, with a weak D call TRBD1 (5 bases). The V end lost 2 bases, the J end lost 10 bases, and 14 bases lay between the germline ends. The CDR3 totals 13 residues. Germline CDR1 reads LNHDA; CDR2 reads SQIVND (reference sequence). The CDR3 is CASSIRQGRGAFF. As DNA, the CDR3 is TGTGCCAGTAGTATAAGGCAGGGAAGGGGAGCTTTCTTT.

The rearrangement links TRBV9 to TRBJ2-1; 10 bases agree with TRBD1. Germline V lookup: CDR1 SGDLS, CDR2 YYNGEE. V lost 0 bases and J lost 4; bases outside the gene matches: 4. The CDR3 length is 16 residues. CDR3 residues: CASSVGQGQGYNEQFF. For the CDR3, the DNA is TGTGCCAGCAGCGTAGGACAGGGACAGGGGTACAATGAGCAGTTCTTC.

The rearrangement links TRBV4-1 to TRBJ2-7; TRBD2 matches 11 bases. CDR1 is MGHRA, CDR2 YSYEKL, per germline. V was pared by 4 bases and J by 0 bases, with 5 bases of the junction left unmatched. The CDR3 has 16 residues. The CDR3 spells CASSRGLAGNSYEQYF. The CDR3 nucleotides read TGCGCCAGCAGCCGAGGACTAGCGGGTAACTCCTACGAGCAGTACTTC.

The gene calls are TRBV10-3 and TRBJ1-4; D remains unclear. Germline V gene sequence: CDR1 ENHRY, CDR2 SYGVKD. V was cut by 2 bases and J by 5 bases, with 6 bases left in between. The CDR3 consists of 13 residues. The CDR3 DNA follows: TGTGCCATCAGTGAGCCACGGAATGAAAAACTGTTTTTT. Translated: CAISEPRNEKLFF.

The V gene is TRBV7-9, the J gene TRBJ2-6; D ambiguous. V dropped 5 bases and J dropped 0 bases, with 5 bases sitting between them. This CDR3 region has 14 residues. Germline loops: CDR1 SEHNR, CDR2 FQNEAQ (reference sequence). DNA of the CDR3: TGTGCCAGCAGCCCAAGCTCTGGGGCCAACGTCCTGACTTTC. Residues: CASSPSSGANVLTF. Full variable domain (remainder filled in from reference TRBV7-9 and TRBJ2-6): DTGVSQNPRHKITKRGQNVTFRCDPISEHNRLYWYRQTLGQGPEFLTYFQNEAQLEKSRLLSDRFSAERPKGSFSTLEIQRTEQGDSAMYLCASSPSSGANVLTFGAGSRLTVL.

The chain employs TRBV19 and TRBJ2-3; 14 bases are a match to TRBD2. Germline values: CDR1 LNHDA, CDR2 SQIVND (reference sequence). Trimming took 4 bases from V and 4 from J; bases not matched to a gene: 4. The CDR3 has 16 residues. The CDR3 DNA is TGTGCCAGTAGTAGGGCGGGACTAGCGGGAGCAGATACGCAGTATTTT. Translated: CASSRAGLAGADTQYF.

The V call is TRBV18, the J call TRBJ1-2; no reliable D call. Trimming pared 1 base from V and 8 bases from J, leaving 8 bases between. The germline V gene has CDR1 KGHSH and CDR2 LQKENI. CDR3 length equals 12 residues. This CDR3 is CASSPRTFGYTF. The CDR3, as DNA: TGTGCCAGCTCACCACGAACATTCGGCTACACCTTC. Filled out from reference TRBV18 and TRBJ1-2, the complete variable domain reads NAGVMQNPRHLVRRRGQEARLRCSPMKGHSHVYWYRQLPEEGLKFMVYLQKENIIDESGMPKERFSAEFPKEGPSILRIQQVVRGDSAAYFCASSPRTFGYTFGSGTRLTVV.

The V gene is TRBV7-2, the J gene TRBJ2-2; D uncertain. Per germline, CDR1 SGHTA and CDR2 FQGNSA. Trimming removed 5 bases at V and 6 bases at J, with 10 bases between. This CDR3 has 13 residues. This CDR3 is CASSVSRSGELFF. The DNA for the CDR3 is TGTGCCAGCAGCGTCTCTAGGTCCGGGGAGCTGTTTTTT.